One T cell receptor (beta chain) is described in this entry. As yet, its antigen is unknown. The same CDR3 can be traced to other DNA sequences in this sample. The J segment lost 4 bases and the V segment lost 6 bases, leaving 8 bases of the junction unmatched. This CDR3 is 14 amino acids long. CDR1 and CDR2 from the germline V gene are MDHEN and SYDVKM. The source of the sample is a study of shared clonotypes between healthy human individuals. Notes on the study in general: On the whole, naive subsets had larger estimated richness than memory subsets had. It was the non-shared clonotypes that had lower generation probabilities than clonotypes shared by all four donors.

Across several immunoSEQ plates, the genomic DNA of each subset was split evenly. TCRdb's copy holds only in-frame clones and misses some; the assay was immunoSEQ multiplex PCR. The table lists about 680,000 clones, 92% of them singletons. In the naive CD8 group, cells lacked CD45RO and were positively selected for CCR7, so terminally differentiated effector memory CD45RA+ cells were left out. Material for sequencing was naive CD8+ T cells sorted from blood. The sequence was collected from a man aged 25-45 years in good health. The V call is TRBV28, the J call TRBJ2-7, with 8 bases matching TRBD1. CDR3 sequence (DNA): TGTGCCAGCAGCTTAGACAGGGGTCCTTACGAGCAGTACTTC. Protein: CASSLDRGPYEQYF.